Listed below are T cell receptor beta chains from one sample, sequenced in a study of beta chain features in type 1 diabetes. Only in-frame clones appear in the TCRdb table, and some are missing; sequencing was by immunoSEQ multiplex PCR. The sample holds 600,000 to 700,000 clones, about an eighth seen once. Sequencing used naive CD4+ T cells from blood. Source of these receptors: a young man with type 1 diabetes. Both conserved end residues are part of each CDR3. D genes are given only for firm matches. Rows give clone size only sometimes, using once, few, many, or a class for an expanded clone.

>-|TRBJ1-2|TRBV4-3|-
CASSQDDGRNYGYTF
TGCGCCAGCAGCCAGGACGACGGAAGAAACTATGGCTACACCTTC
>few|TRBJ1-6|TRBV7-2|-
CASSLAGRQGSYSPLHF
TGTGCCAGCAGCTTAGCTGGTAGGCAGGGGTCCTATTCACCCCTCCACTTT
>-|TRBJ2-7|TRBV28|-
CASRLDRDNREQYF
TGTGCCAGCAGACTCGATCGGGACAACCGTGAGCAGTACTTC
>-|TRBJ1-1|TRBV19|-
CASSMGQGGENTEAFF
TGTGCCAGTAGTATGGGCCAGGGCGGGGAGAACACTGAAGCTTTCTTT
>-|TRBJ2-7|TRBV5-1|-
CASSQLGSSYEQYF
TGCGCCAGCAGCCAGTTGGGGAGCTCCTACGAGCAGTACTTC
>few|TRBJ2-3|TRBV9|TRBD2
CASSVISGSSTDTQYF
TGTGCCAGCAGCGTAATTAGCGGGTCTAGCACAGATACGCAGTATTTT
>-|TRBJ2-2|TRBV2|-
CASRQNTGELFF
TGTGCCAGCAGACAGAACACCGGGGAGCTGTTTTTT
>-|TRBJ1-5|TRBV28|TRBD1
CASGTGTGGSPQHF
TGTGCCAGCGGCACCGGGACAGGGGGTTCCCCCCAGCATTTT
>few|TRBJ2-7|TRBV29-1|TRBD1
CSVAVLTGGSEQYF
TGCAGCGTCGCGGTACTAACAGGGGGCTCCGAGCAGTACTTC
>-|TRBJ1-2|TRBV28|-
CASSFRGYGYTF
TGTGCCAGCAGTTTCCGGGGCTATGGCTACACCTTC
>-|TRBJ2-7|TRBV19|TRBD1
CASSTLAAGGQEQYF
TGTGCCAGTAGTACCCTCGCCGCAGGGGGTCAAGAGCAGTACTTC
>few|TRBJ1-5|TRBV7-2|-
CASSADSNQPQHF
TGTGCCAGCAGCGCGGACAGTAATCAGCCCCAGCATTTT
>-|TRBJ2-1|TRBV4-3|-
CASSELAGPYNEQFF
TGCGCCAGCAGCGAATTAGCTGGCCCCTACAATGAGCAGTTCTTC
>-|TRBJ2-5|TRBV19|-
CASSLTVQETQYF
TGTGCCAGTAGCCTGACTGTTCAAGAGACCCAGTACTTC
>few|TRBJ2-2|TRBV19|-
CASSIGRQPNTGELFF
TGTGCCAGTAGTATTGGTCGGCAGCCGAACACCGGGGAGCTGTTTTTT